These 22 T cell receptor beta chains came from one sample sequenced in a study of blood T cell repertoires in COVID-19. TCRdb keeps only in-frame clones here, not all; method: immunoSEQ multiplex PCR. The table shows approximately 210,000 clones, with around four fifths occurring only once. Sequencing was done on a sample of peripheral blood. The source is a woman aged 40 to 50 with active or convalescent COVID-19.

This sequence joins TRBV28 and TRBJ1-2; 8 positions agree with TRBD1. This CDR3 has 15 amino acids. The ends lost 9 bases at V and 6 bases at J; junction bases unmatched: 15. Germline-derived CDR1 and CDR2 are MDHEN and SYDVKM. The CDR3 region is CASSLGQGPFDGYTF. The DNA of the CDR3 is TGTGCCAGTAGCCTCGGACAGGGACCGTTCGATGGCTACACCTTC.

The chain uses TRBV5-6 and TRBJ2-1; a weak D match, TRBD1 (7 bases). V lost 4 bases and J lost 10, with 12 bases in between. The CDR3 has 12 residues. The germline V gene encodes CDR1 SGHDT and CDR2 YYEEEE. This CDR3 is CASSEGAGEQFF. DNA of the CDR3: TGTGCCAGCAGCGAGGGGGCGGGAGAGCAGTTCTTC.

V is TRBV30 and J is TRBJ2-5, with 9 nucleotides matching TRBD1. This CDR3 is built from 13 residues. Germline CDR1 and CDR2: GTSNPN and SVGIG (reference sequence). J gave up 3 bases and V 4 bases, and 3 bases lay outside the gene matches. CDR3 DNA sequence: TGTGCCTGGACCGGACAGGGGAAAGAGACCCAGTACTTC. Amino acid sequence: CAWTGQGKETQYF.

This chain links TRBV9 with TRBJ1-4, with a tentative D call TRBD1 (5 bases). Germline V gives CDR1 SGDLS, CDR2 YYNGEE. Trimming took off 0 bases at V and 4 bases at J, with 10 bases between the two ends. This CDR3 is 15 amino acids long. CDR3 DNA: TGTGCCAGCAGCGTAGGGGGCGTTATTAATGAAAAACTGTTTTTT. This codes for CASSVGGVINEKLFF.

The V gene is TRBV29-1, the J gene TRBJ2-7, with D hard to call. Trimming took 6 bases from V and 3 from J, leaving 15 bases between them. Germline loops: CDR1 SQVTM, CDR2 ANQGSEA. This CDR3 region has 13 residues. CDR3 coding DNA: TGCAGCGTCGCCCCCCCCCACAACTACGAGCAGTACTTC. Its translation is CSVAPPHNYEQYF.

This chain uses TRBV7-2 with TRBJ2-3, with a tentative D call TRBD2 (5 bases). CDR1 SGHTA and CDR2 FQGNSA come from the germline V gene. Between the trimmed V and J ends, which lost 4 bases and 2 bases, there was a span of 16 bases. This CDR3 is 16 amino acids long. The CDR3 nucleotides read TGTGCCAGCAGCTACCCCCACACGGGGAACACAGATACGCAGTATTTT. Translated, it gives CASSYPHTGNTDTQYF.

The rearrangement links TRBV5-4 to TRBJ2-1; D remains ambiguous. The CDR3 loop spans 14 amino acids. Germline CDR1 SGHNT, CDR2 YYREEE (reference sequence). Trimming removed 6 bases from V and 2 bases from J, with 12 bases in between. The CDR3: CASKIPEPYNEQFF. CDR3 nucleotides: TGTGCCAGCAAGATTCCGGAGCCCTACAATGAGCAGTTCTTC.

The genes are TRBV11-1 and TRBJ2-2; 9 nucleotides agree with TRBD1. The trim removed 5 bases at V and 6 bases at J, leaving 7 bases unmatched. The germline CDR1 and CDR2 sequences are SGHAT and FQDESV (reference sequence). This CDR3 comprises 15 residues. This CDR3 reads CASSPGQGLAGELFF. CDR3 in DNA: TGTGCCAGCAGCCCGGGACAGGGATTAGCCGGGGAGCTGTTTTTT.

This sequence joins TRBV28 and TRBJ1-6; 8 bases align to TRBD1. CDR3 length: 15 amino acids. The germline gives CDR1 MDHEN, CDR2 SYDVKM. After removal of 5 bases from V and 7 bases from J, the junction contained 7 bases not matched to a gene. CDR3: CASSPWTGSNSPLHF. The CDR3 coding sequence is TGTGCCAGCAGTCCCTGGACAGGGTCAAATTCACCCCTCCACTTT. The entire variable domain, with the rest obtained from reference TRBV28 and TRBJ1-6, is as follows: DVKVTQSSRYLVKRTGEKVFLECVQDMDHENMFWYRQDPGLGLRLIYFSYDVKMKEKGDIPEGYSVSREKKERFSLILESASTNQTSMYLCASSPWTGSNSPLHFGNGTRLTVT.

This clone was recorded a few times. The chain joins TRBV7-9 to TRBJ1-1; possibly TRBD1 for D (5 bases). This CDR3 contains 14 residues. Germline-derived CDR1 and CDR2 are SEHNR and FQNEAQ (reference sequence). Trimming stripped 5 bases from V and 4 bases from J, with 14 bases between. Here the CDR3 reads CASSRRQSGTEAFF. For the CDR3, the DNA is TGTGCCAGCAGCAGAAGACAGTCTGGCACTGAAGCTTTCTTT.

Here the CDR3 DNA reads TGCGCCAGCAGCTCCGATAGTCCGACAGATACGCAGTATTTT. Translating it yields CASSSDSPTDTQYF. V usage is TRBV5-1 and J usage is TRBJ2-3; D unresolved. The CDR3 runs 14 residues. With 3 bases removed from V and 3 bases from J, the gap between germline ends came to 11 bases. CDR1 SGHRS and CDR2 YFSETQ come from the germline V gene.

The chain uses TRBV9 and TRBJ2-7; TRBD2 matches at 7 bases. Trimming at V came to 0 bases and at J to 1 base, leaving 10 bases not matched to a gene. The CDR3 is 17 residues long. Germline V gene data show CDR1 as SGDLS and CDR2 as YYNGEE. The CDR3, as DNA: TGTGCCAGCAGCGTAGAAGTGGGAGGGATGGCATCCTACGAGCAGTACTTC. Residues: CASSVEVGGMASYEQYF.

The chain couples TRBV9 to TRBJ2-3, with TRBD1 identical over 9 bases. The CDR3 is made up of 15 amino acids. The germline V gene has CDR1 SGDLS and CDR2 YYNGEE. V trimming: 0 bases; J trimming: 4 bases; junction bases outside the gene matches: 3. In DNA, the CDR3 is TGTGCCAGCAGCGTAGGGGACAGGGATCCAGATACGCAGTATTTT. Translating it yields CASSVGDRDPDTQYF.

This rearrangement joins TRBV11-2 to TRBJ1-1; D gene ambiguous. The V end was cut by 5 bases, the J end by 0 bases, with 7 bases between. Germline V gene sequence: CDR1 SGHAT, CDR2 FQNNGV. The CDR3 is 13 residues long. Written as DNA, the CDR3 is TGTGCCAGCAGCCACGGGGTGAACACTGAAGCTTTCTTT. This translates into CASSHGVNTEAFF.

This clone was observed a handful of times. The rearrangement joins TRBV7-3 to TRBJ2-5; 7 bases line up with TRBD2. The CDR3 contains 16 residues. CDR1 SGHTA and CDR2 FQGTGA come from the germline V gene. The V segment lost 0 bases and the J segment 2 bases; nucleotides outside the gene matches: 6. Here the CDR3 DNA reads TGTGCCAGCAGCTTAACGGGCGGGGGTTCTCAAGAGACCCAGTACTTC. Protein: CASSLTGGGSQETQYF. Supplemented by reference TRBV7-3 and TRBJ2-5, the full variable domain reads GAGVSQTPSNKVTEKGKYVELRCDPISGHTALYWYRQSLGQGPEFLIYFQGTGAADDSGLPNDRFFAVRPEGSVSTLKIQRTERGDSAVYLCASSLTGGGSQETQYFGPGTRLLVL.

The V and J genes are TRBV5-3 and TRBJ1-2; D not resolved. TRBV5-3 belongs to the ORF category, with a function that is uncertain. Between the trimmed V and J ends, which lost 2 bases and 4 bases, there was a span of 6 bases. The CDR3 length is 12 residues. The CDR3: CARSLSRYGYTF. The DNA of the CDR3 is TGTGCCAGAAGCTTATCCCGCTATGGCTACACCTTC.

V is TRBV7-9 and J is TRBJ2-2; 9 bases fit TRBD1. CDR1 is SEHNR and CDR2 is FQNEAQ in the germline V gene (reference sequence). V lost 4 bases and J lost 4; bases outside the gene matches: 13. This CDR3 contains 18 residues. The CDR3 bases are TGTGCCAGCAGCTCCACAGGGGGCGTTATTATCGGCACCGGGGAGCTGTTTTTT. Translated: CASSSTGGVIIGTGELFF. Based on the CDR3 plus reference TRBV7-9 and TRBJ2-2, the full variable domain is DTGVSQNPRHKITKRGQNVTFRCDPISEHNRLYWYRQTLGQGPEFLTYFQNEAQLEKSRLLSDRFSAERPKGSFSTLEIQRTEQGDSAMYLCASSSTGGVIIGTGELFFGEGSRLTVL.

V is TRBV25-1 and J is TRBJ1-1, with D possibly matching TRBD1 (5 bases). Trimming left V 7 bases short and J 1 base short, with 13 bases between. This CDR3 spans 14 amino acids. The V gene's germline CDR1 is MGHDK and CDR2 SYGVNS. The DNA of the CDR3 is TGTGCCAGCACTCTGCTTACAGGGAACACTGAAGCTTTCTTT. It codes for CASTLLTGNTEAFF.

This clone was recorded many times. CDR3 in amino acids: CASSLWDSPNSPLHF. The CDR3 nucleotides read TGTGCCAGCAGTTTATGGGACAGCCCTAATTCACCCCTCCACTTT. V usage is TRBV28 and J usage is TRBJ1-6; D is perhaps TRBD1 (6 bases). There are 15 residues in the CDR3. V was clipped by 0 bases and J by 6 bases, with 9 bases between them. Per the germline V gene, CDR1 is MDHEN and CDR2 is SYDVKM.

Details on this clone: Other DNA sequences in the same sample also yield this CDR3. The J gene is TRBJ1-5, the V gene TRBV24-1, with D possibly TRBD1 on 5 matching bases. V was cut by 5 bases and J by 4 bases, with 11 bases left in between. The V gene's germline CDR1 is KGHDR and CDR2 SFDVKD. The CDR3 covers 14 residues. CDR3 sequence (DNA): TGTGCCACCAGTGGGGGCGGGGGAAATCAGCCCCAGCATTTT. Residues: CATSGGGGNQPQHF.

The chain employs TRBV2 and TRBJ2-3, with a weak D call TRBD2 (7 bases). The germline V and J ends were trimmed by 11 bases and 0 bases, with 18 bases remaining between them. Germline CDR1 and CDR2: SNHLY and FYNNEI. The CDR3 runs 15 residues. DNA for the CDR3: TGTGCCGGGTCTATAAGGGGGGGGAGCACAGATACGCAGTATTTT. Residues: CAGSIRGGSTDTQYF.

V and J are TRBV5-1 and TRBJ2-7; D not resolved. Trimming took 0 bases from V and 0 from J, leaving 7 bases between them. Germline V gene lookup returns CDR1 SGHRS and CDR2 YFSETQ. The CDR3 sequence is 14 residues long. The CDR3 is CASSLGDTSYEQYF. CDR3 in DNA: TGCGCCAGCAGCTTGGGAGACACCTCCTACGAGCAGTACTTC.